This is a list of T cell receptor beta chains from one sample in a study of T-cell reconstitution after alpha-beta-depleted transplantation in children. TCRdb passed the PCR reads through MiXCR, listing each CDR3 protein once. Among about 500,000 distinct CDR3 sequences listed, approximately 32% were seen once. This sample comprised PBMCs from the stem cell graft donor, obtained from the stem cell graft. Every receptor here comes from a human donor who donated a stem cell graft to a child with aplastic anemia. The CDR3 runs from the conserved cysteine through the conserved F or W. The D gene is left open where the match is weak. Clone size, where shown, is once, few, many, or a class for clones that have expanded.

.,TRBV9,few,TRBJ2-5,14,TGTGCCAGCAGCGTAGCCAGCTCGGAAGAGACCCAGTACTTC,CASSVASSEETQYF
TRBD2,TRBV4-3,.,TRBJ2-7,16,TGCGCCAGCAGCCAAGATGGGGACTACCCTTCCTACGAGCAGTACTTC,CASSQDGDYPSYEQYF
.,TRBV7-2,.,TRBJ1-5,15,TGTGCCAGCAGCTTTGCTGGGGATAGCAATCAGCCCCAGCATTTT,CASSFAGDSNQPQHF
.,TRBV28,few,TRBJ1-6,12,TGTGCCAGCAGCCTACTGTGGTCACCCCTCCACTTT,CASSLLWSPLHF
.,TRBV29-1,few,TRBJ1-1,14,TGCAGCGTTGTAGTAAGGGGACGCAACACTGAAGCTTTCTTT,CSVVVRGRNTEAFF
.,TRBV15,once,TRBJ2-1,16,TGTGCCACCAGCAGAGGCGGGGAAAGCTCCTACAATGAGCAGTTCTTC,CATSRGGESSYNEQFF
.,TRBV5-6,.,TRBJ1-2,15,TGTGCCAGCAGCTTGCAGGGGAGGAAGAACTATGGCTACACCTTC,CASSLQGRKNYGYTF
TRBD1,TRBV12-3/TRBV12-4,.,TRBJ1-5,15,TGTGCCAGCAGTTTAACAGGGGCCGACAATCAGCCCCAGCATTTT,CASSLTGADNQPQHF
TRBD2,TRBV29-1,.,TRBJ2-1,16,TGCAGCGTTTTTGGAACTAGCGGGAGGCTGTACAATGAGCAGTTCTTC,CSVFGTSGRLYNEQFF
TRBD1,TRBV12-3/TRBV12-4,few,TRBJ1-2,16,TGTGCCAGCAGTTCTCTTACGGGACAGGGAAACTATGGCTACACCTTC,CASSSLTGQGNYGYTF